This T cell receptor (beta chain) appears in the sequencing data of a study of identical twins. TCRdb independently ran MiXCR on the 5' RACE reads; one entry per CDR3 protein. This table holds hundreds of thousands of distinct CDR3 sequences, roughly 18% found once. This clonotype was found a few times. Its specificity is not known. Germline lookup yields CDR1 SEHNR and CDR2 FQNEAQ (reference sequence). This CDR3 has 15 residues. V was pared by 5 bases and J by 0 bases, with 11 bases between. Study results and caveats: Beta clonotypes that were abundant in cord blood contained fewer insertions, a pattern absent from memory repertoires.

All donors were healthy, and all were Caucasian. These data are also associated with another study on T cells expressing NK-cell markers. From that second work: Dominant NKG2C+ clonotypes were found to form roughly 1.0-7.0% of CD8+ T cells in a handful of donors. The same clonotypes also predominated in the CD3+CD56-NKG2C+ fraction of a few donors.

The TCR originated in a woman younger than 35 in good health. Sequenced sample: PBMCs. The rearrangement joins TRBV7-9 to TRBJ2-4; possibly TRBD2 for D (5 bases). CDR3 loop: CASSPPGVAKNIQYF. The DNA for the CDR3 is TGTGCCAGCAGCCCCCCCGGGGTAGCCAAAAACATTCAGTACTTC.